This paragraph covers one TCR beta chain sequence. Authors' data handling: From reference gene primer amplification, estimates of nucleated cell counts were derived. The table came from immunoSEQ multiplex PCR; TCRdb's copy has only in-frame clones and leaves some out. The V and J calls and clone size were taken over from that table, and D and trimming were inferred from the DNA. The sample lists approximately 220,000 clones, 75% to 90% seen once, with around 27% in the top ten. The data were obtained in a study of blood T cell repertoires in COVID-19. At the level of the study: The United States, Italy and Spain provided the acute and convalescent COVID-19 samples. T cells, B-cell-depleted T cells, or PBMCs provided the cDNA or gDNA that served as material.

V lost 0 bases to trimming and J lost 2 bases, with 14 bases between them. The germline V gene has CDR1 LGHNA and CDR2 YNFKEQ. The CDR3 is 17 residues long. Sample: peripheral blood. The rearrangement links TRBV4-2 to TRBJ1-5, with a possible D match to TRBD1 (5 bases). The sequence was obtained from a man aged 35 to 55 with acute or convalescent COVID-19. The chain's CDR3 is CASSQDWGGRGNQPQHF. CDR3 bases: TGTGCCAGCAGCCAAGATTGGGGGGGAAGGGGCAATCAGCCCCAGCATTTT.